The sequence of this TCR beta chain was determined in a study of post-analysis software for immune sequencing data. Notes on the study in general: Roughly 5 TRBV segments occurring more often in patients than controls included TRBV5-6, TRBV5-1 and TRBV20-1. For normalized Chao1 diversity, multiple sclerosis patients scored significantly lower than controls did. Under F measure analysis, samples from one preparation batch co-clustered strongly.

In this sample, this clonotype turned up a few times. Its antigen is unknown. The V and J ends lost 5 bases and 3 bases, in that order; junction bases with no gene match: 6. The germline V gene encodes CDR1 MNHNY and CDR2 SVGAGI (reference sequence). There are 15 residues in the CDR3. Libraries were made from TCR beta cDNA, and they carried unique molecular identifiers. Between about 0.85 and 10 million T cells gave rise to about 450,000 cDNA molecules. TCRdb recomputed calls from the PCR reads with MiXCR, one row per CDR3 protein. The sample shows hundreds of thousands of distinct CDR3 sequences, roughly 30% of them seen only once.

The chain is built from TRBV6-6 and TRBJ2-1; 8 bases are a match to TRBD2. This clonotype was obtained from a girl aged 10 to 17 with multiple sclerosis. Sequenced: blood. This CDR3 is CASSRAGAGYNEQFF. The CDR3, as DNA: TGTGCCAGCAGTCGAGCGGGAGCCGGCTACAATGAGCAGTTCTTC.